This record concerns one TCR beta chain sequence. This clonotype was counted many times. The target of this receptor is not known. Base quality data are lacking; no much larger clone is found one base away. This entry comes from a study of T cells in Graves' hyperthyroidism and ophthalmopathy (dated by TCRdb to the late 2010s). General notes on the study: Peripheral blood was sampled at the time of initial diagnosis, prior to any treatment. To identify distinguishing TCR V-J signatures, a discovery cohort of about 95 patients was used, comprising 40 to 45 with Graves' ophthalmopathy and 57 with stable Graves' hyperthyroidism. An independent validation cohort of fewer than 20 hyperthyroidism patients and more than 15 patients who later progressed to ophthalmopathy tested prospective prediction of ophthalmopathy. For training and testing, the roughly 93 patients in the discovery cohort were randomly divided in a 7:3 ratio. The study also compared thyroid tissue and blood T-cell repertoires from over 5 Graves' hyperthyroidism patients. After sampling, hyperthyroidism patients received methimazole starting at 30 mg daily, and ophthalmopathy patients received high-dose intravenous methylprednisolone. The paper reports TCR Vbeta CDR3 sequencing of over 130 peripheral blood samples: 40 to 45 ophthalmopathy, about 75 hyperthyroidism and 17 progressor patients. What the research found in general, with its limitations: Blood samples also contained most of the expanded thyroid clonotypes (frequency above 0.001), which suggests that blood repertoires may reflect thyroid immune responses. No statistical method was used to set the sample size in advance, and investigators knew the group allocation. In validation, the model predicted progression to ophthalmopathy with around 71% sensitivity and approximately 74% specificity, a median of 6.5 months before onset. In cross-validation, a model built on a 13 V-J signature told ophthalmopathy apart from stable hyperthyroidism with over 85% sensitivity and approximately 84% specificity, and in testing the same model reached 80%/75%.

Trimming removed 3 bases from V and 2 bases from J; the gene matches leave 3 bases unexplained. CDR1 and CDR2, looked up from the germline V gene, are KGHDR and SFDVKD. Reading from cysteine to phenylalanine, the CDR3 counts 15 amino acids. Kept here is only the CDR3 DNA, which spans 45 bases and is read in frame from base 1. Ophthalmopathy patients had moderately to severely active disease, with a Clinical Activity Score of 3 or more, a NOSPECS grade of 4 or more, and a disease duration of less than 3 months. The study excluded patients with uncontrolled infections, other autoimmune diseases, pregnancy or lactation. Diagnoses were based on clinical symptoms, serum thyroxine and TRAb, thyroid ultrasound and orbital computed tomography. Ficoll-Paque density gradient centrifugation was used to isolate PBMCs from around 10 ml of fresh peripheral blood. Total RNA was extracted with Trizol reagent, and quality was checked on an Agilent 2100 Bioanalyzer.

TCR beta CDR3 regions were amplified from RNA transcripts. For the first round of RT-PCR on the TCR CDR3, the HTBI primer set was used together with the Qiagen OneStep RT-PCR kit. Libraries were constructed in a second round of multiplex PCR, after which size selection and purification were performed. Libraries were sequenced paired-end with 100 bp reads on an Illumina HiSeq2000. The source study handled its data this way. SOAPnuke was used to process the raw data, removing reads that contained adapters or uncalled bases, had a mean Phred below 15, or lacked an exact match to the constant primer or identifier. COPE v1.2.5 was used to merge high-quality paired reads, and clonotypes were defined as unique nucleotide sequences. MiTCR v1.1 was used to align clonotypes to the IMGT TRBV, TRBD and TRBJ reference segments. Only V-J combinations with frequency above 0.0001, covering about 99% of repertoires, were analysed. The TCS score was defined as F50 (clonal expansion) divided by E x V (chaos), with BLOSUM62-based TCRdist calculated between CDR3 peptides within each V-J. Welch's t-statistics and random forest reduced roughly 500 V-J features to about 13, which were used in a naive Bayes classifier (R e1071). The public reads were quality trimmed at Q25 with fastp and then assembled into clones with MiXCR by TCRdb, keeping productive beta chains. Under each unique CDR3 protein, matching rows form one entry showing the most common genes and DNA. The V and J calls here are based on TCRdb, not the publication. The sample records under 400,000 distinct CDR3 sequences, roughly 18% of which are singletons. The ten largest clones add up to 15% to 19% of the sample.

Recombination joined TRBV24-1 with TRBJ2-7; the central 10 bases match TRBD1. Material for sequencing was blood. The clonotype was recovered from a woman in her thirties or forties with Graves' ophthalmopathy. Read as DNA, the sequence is TGTGCCACCAGTGATGGACAGGGGGTTACCTACGAGCAGTACTTC. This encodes CATSDGQGVTYEQYF.